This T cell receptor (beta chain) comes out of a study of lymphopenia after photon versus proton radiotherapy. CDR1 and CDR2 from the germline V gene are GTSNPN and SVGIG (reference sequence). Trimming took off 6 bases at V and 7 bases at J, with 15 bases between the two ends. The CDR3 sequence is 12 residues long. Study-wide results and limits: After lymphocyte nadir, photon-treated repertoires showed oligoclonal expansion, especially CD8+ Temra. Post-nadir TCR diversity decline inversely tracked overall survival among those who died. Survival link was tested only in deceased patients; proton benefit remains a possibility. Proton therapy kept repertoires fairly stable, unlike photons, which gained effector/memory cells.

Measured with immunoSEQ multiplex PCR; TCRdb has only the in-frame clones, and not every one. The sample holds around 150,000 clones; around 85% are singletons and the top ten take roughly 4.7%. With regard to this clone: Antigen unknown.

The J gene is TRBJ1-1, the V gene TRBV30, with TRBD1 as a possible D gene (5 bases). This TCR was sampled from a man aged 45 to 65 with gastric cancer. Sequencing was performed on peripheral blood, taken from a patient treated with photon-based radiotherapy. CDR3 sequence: CACQPTGNEAFF. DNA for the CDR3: TGTGCCTGCCAACCCACAGGTAATGAAGCTTTCTTT.